Below are 13 T cell receptor beta chains sequenced from a single sample in a study of shared T cell receptors in the human thymus. Method: immunoSEQ multiplex PCR; TCRdb's copy keeps in-frame clones and lacks some. The data show 650,000 to 950,000 clones, 70% to 90% seen once. The data were also submitted as part of a second study, on human thymus T cells.

The sample taken for sequencing was thymocytes. Source of these receptors: a girl younger than two with a congenital heart defect.

The rearrangement uses TRBV6-6 and TRBJ1-5; 10 nucleotides align to TRBD1. Trimming cost V 6 bases and J 10 bases; bases outside gene matches: 6. CDR1 and CDR2 from the germline V gene are MNHNY and SVGAGI (reference sequence). The CDR3 spans 13 residues. The CDR3 sequence: CASSPGTGVPQHF. In nucleotides, the CDR3 is TGTGCCAGCAGCCCCGGGACAGGGGTACCCCAGCATTTT.

This chain joins TRBV15 and TRBJ2-1; 8 bases agree with TRBD1. There are 16 residues in the CDR3. CDR1 is LNHNV and CDR2 is YYDKDF in the germline V gene (reference sequence). V lost 0 bases to trimming and J lost 7 bases; unmatched junction nucleotides: 8. DNA for the CDR3: TGTGCCACCAGCAGAGACAGGGGGCGCATTGGGAATGAGCAGTTCTTC. Translation gives CATSRDRGRIGNEQFF.

V and J are TRBV29-1 and TRBJ2-7; 10 positions match TRBD1. V shed 0 bases and J 2 bases; nucleotides not matched to a gene: 4. CDR3 length: 15 residues. The germline gives CDR1 SQVTM, CDR2 ANQGSEA. The CDR3 loop reads CSVEDRDRGPYEQYF. CDR3 DNA sequence: TGCAGCGTTGAAGATAGGGACAGGGGACCCTACGAGCAGTACTTC.

There are a few counts of this clone. This chain uses TRBV4-3 with TRBJ2-1; TRBD2 is a possible D gene (6 bases). Germline V gives CDR1 LGHNA, CDR2 YSLEER. Trimming removed 3 bases at V and 11 bases at J, with 14 bases between. This CDR3 has 13 residues. CDR3 DNA sequence: TGCGCCAGCAGCCAGGTTCTAGCGCCTAAGCAGTTCTTC. Translating gives CASSQVLAPKQFF.

J is TRBJ1-1 and V is TRBV6-1; D remains ambiguous. Germline CDR1 MNHNS, CDR2 SASEGT. V was trimmed by 0 bases and J by 3 bases, leaving 11 bases between them. The CDR3 is made up of 15 amino acids. This CDR3 is CASSEAGYEDTEAFF. The CDR3 region has the DNA TGTGCCAGCAGTGAAGCTGGGTATGAGGACACTGAAGCTTTCTTT.

This clone showed up just once. This rearrangement joins TRBV6-5 to TRBJ1-6; 8 positions agree with TRBD1. CDR3 length: 15 residues. Looked up from germline, CDR1 is MNHEY and CDR2 is SVGAGI. The V segment lost 7 bases and the J segment 9 bases; nucleotides outside the gene matches: 11. The CDR3 loop reads CASIDPGQAGSPLHF. CDR3 in DNA: TGTGCCAGCATTGACCCGGGACAGGCGGGTTCACCCCTCCACTTT.

A few counts support this clone. CDR3 amino acids: CASSDQGQDTIYF. CDR3 DNA sequence: TGTGCCAGCAGTGATCAGGGCCAAGACACCATATATTTT. The rearrangement links TRBV25-1 to TRBJ1-3; maybe TRBD1 (5 bases). Per germline, CDR1 MGHDK and CDR2 SYGVNS. The CDR3 length is 13 residues. Deletions cut 3 bases from V and 8 bases from J, with 11 bases between. The full variable domain, completed using reference TRBV25-1 and TRBJ1-3, is EADIYQTPRYLVIGTGKKITLECSQTMGHDKMYWYQQDPGMELHLIHYSYGVNSTEKGDLSSESTVSRIRTEHFPLTLESARPSHTSQYLCASSDQGQDTIYFGEGSWLTVV.

Points on this clone: One end of the junction varies from germline; a read error may be responsible. The genes are TRBV9 and TRBJ1-3; TRBD2 matches at 11 bases. The assigned J gene may be wrong: the sequence end matches TRBJ2-2 better. Germline lookup yields CDR1 SGDLS and CDR2 YYNGEE. The CDR3 contains 22 residues. This CDR3 reads CASSVYIAGGRYTTDNTGELFF. As DNA, the CDR3 is TGTGCCAGCAGCGTATATATAGCGGGGGGGCGATACACCACCGACAACACCGGAGAGCTGTTTTTT.

A single count supports this clone. The V call is TRBV18, the J call TRBJ2-7; 8 bases align to TRBD1. V lost 0 bases and J lost 2; bases outside the gene matches: 3. Germline CDR1 reads KGHSH; CDR2 reads LQKENI. The CDR3 sequence is 15 residues long. For the CDR3, the DNA is TGTGCCAGCTCACCACCGGACAGGGCCGCCTACGAGCAGTACTTC. Translating gives CASSPPDRAAYEQYF.

J is TRBJ1-1 and V is TRBV28; D remains unclear. The CDR3 runs to 15 residues. Trimming took off 3 bases at V and 3 bases at J, with 14 bases between the two ends. CDR1 and CDR2 from the germline V gene are MDHEN and SYDVKM. CDR3 DNA sequence: TGTGCCAGCAGTTTGAAGCGTAAGGTAGACACTGAAGCTTTCTTT. Translation: CASSLKRKVDTEAFF.

The rearrangement links TRBV13 to TRBJ1-1; D is unresolved. The CDR3 length is 15 residues. Trimming took off 1 base at V and 0 bases at J, with 9 bases between the two ends. The germline V gene encodes CDR1 PRHDT and CDR2 FYEKMQ (reference sequence). The CDR3 loop reads CASSLARRLNTEAFF. The CDR3 DNA sequence: TGTGCCAGCAGCTTAGCCAGGAGGTTGAACACTGAAGCTTTCTTT.

The chain joins TRBV7-9 to TRBJ1-3; no clear D. From germline, CDR1 is SEHNR and CDR2 FQNEAQ (reference sequence). V shed 5 bases and J shed 2 bases, with 10 bases lying between them. The CDR3 covers 14 residues. CDR3 sequence (DNA): TGTGCCAGCAGCGCCGGTAGTACTGGAAACACCATATATTTT. Protein sequence: CASSAGSTGNTIYF.

In nucleotides, the CDR3 is TGTGCCAGCAGCTTATTTGGATCAGGGAACACTGAAGCTTTCTTT. Its protein product is CASSLFGSGNTEAFF. The chain links TRBV7-9 to TRBJ1-1; the D is unclear. The V end lost 2 bases, the J end lost 1 base, and 11 bases lay between the germline ends. The germline CDR1 and CDR2 sequences are SEHNR and FQNEAQ (reference sequence). This CDR3 contains 15 residues.